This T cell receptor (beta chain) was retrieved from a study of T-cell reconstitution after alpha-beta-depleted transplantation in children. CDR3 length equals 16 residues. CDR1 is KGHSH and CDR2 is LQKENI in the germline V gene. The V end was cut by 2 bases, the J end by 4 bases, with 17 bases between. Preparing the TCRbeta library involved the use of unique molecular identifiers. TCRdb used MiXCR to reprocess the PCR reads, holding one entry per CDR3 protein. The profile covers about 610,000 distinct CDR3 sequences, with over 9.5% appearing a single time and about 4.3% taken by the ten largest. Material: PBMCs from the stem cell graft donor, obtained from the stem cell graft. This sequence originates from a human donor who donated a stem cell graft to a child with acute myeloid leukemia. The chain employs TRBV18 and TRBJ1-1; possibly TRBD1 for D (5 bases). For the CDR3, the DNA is TGTGCCAGCTCACCATTGGGTTTCGGGGCGGGCACTGAAGCTTTCTTT. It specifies CASSPLGFGAGTEAFF. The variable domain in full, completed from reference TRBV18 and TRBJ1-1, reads NAGVMQNPRHLVRRRGQEARLRCSPMKGHSHVYWYRQLPEEGLKFMVYLQKENIIDESGMPKERFSAEFPKEGPSILRIQQVVRGDSAAYFCASSPLGFGAGTEAFFGQGTRLTVV.